The clone carrying this TCR beta chain was counted at least ten times. This specimen belongs to a study of shared clonotypes between healthy human individuals. V was clipped by 5 bases and J by 7 bases; unmatched bases: 3. This CDR3 is 15 amino acids long. Germline assignment: CDR1 MNHEY and CDR2 SVGAGI. Deep was the level used in running the assay. PBMC DNA, left unsorted, was sequenced on ten immunoSEQ deep assay plates. Clones were sequenced by immunoSEQ multiplex PCR, and TCRdb holds only the in-frame ones, with some missing. The sample shows some 510,000 clones, more than 65% of them seen only once. The donor population consisted of healthy HIV-negative adults with no recent acute infections or vaccinations.

This chain connects TRBV6-5 to TRBJ2-1, with 15 bases lining up with TRBD2. The specimen sequenced was PBMCs. The source of this sequence is a woman aged 40 to 55 in good health. Some clones in this sample may be carry-over from other donors' samples. The CDR3 coding sequence is TGTGCCAGCAGTCAAGGGACTAGCGGGAGGAATGAGCAGTTCTTC. Protein sequence: CASSQGTSGRNEQFF.